What follows are 15 T cell receptor beta chains derived from one specimen sequenced in a study of beta chain features in type 1 diabetes. Reverse transcription of all isolated RNA meant that expressed TCRB transcripts were sequenced. Some clones are missing from TCRdb's copy, which holds only in-frame ones; the method was immunoSEQ multiplex PCR. Of roughly 610,000 clones in the sample, around 15% were seen once. Sequencing input: naive CD4+ T cells from blood. Every receptor here comes from a man younger than 35 in good health.

The V call is TRBV7-2, the J call TRBJ2-3, with D hard to call. Germline loops: CDR1 SGHTA, CDR2 FQGNSA. The CDR3 is made up of 15 amino acids. Trimming took off 1 base at V and 2 bases at J, with 10 bases between the two ends. CDR3 DNA sequence: TGTGCCAGCAGCTTAGTCGGCACCGTCACAGATACGCAGTATTTT. It is translated as CASSLVGTVTDTQYF.

There are many counts of this clone. The rearrangement links TRBV28 to TRBJ2-4, with 12 bases that match TRBD1. The V gene's germline CDR1 is MDHEN and CDR2 SYDVKM. The trim removed 5 bases at V and 6 bases at J, leaving 8 bases unmatched. The CDR3 is 16 amino acids. The CDR3 DNA sequence: TGTGCCAGCAGTAGTGGGACAGGGGGCATGGTAAACATTCAGTACTTC. Protein product: CASSSGTGGMVNIQYF.

This clone was recorded a few times. The chain employs TRBV10-3 and TRBJ1-2; D may be TRBD1 (5 bases). V was trimmed by 4 bases and J by 12 bases, leaving 18 bases between them. The length of the CDR3 is 13 residues. The germline V gene has CDR1 ENHRY and CDR2 SYGVKD. This chain's CDR3 is CAISAQGGAGDTF. For the CDR3, the DNA is TGTGCCATCAGTGCCCAGGGAGGGGCAGGAGACACCTTC.

This rearrangement joins TRBV28 to TRBJ2-3; perhaps TRBD1 as D (6 bases). This CDR3 comprises 14 residues. V lost 5 bases and J lost 2, with 11 bases in between. In germline, CDR1 is MDHEN, CDR2 SYDVKM. CDR3 DNA sequence: TGTGCCAGCAGTCCGGGACACCTCACAGATACGCAGTATTTT. Protein product: CASSPGHLTDTQYF.

The rearrangement links TRBV4-2 to TRBJ1-5; 7 bases fit TRBD1. The CDR3 runs to 16 residues. J lost 5 bases, V lost 0 bases, and 7 bases had no gene match. CDR1 is LGHNA, CDR2 YNFKEQ, per germline. The CDR3 DNA reads TGTGCCAGCAGCCAAGATGAGACAGGGCGTGATCAGCCCCAGCATTTT. The encoded protein is CASSQDETGRDQPQHF.

This clone came up once. The V call is TRBV7-2, the J call TRBJ1-5; no definite D call. Germline lookup yields CDR1 SGHTA and CDR2 FQGNSA. The CDR3 spans 14 residues. V lost 2 bases and J 2 bases, leaving 7 bases between the germline ends. The CDR3 coding sequence is TGTGCCAGCAGCTTACAGCGGCGCAATCAGCCCCAGCATTTT. Translation gives CASSLQRRNQPQHF.

This clone appeared many times. The CDR3 protein is CASSLGTTQNNEQFF. Here the CDR3 DNA reads TGTGCCAGCAGCTTAGGCACTACTCAAAACAATGAGCAGTTCTTC. V is TRBV7-9 and J is TRBJ2-1; unclear D gene. The CDR3 is 15 residues long. In germline, CDR1 is SEHNR, CDR2 FQNEAQ (reference sequence). V dropped 1 base and J dropped 5 bases, with 12 bases sitting between them.

This clone has a handful of counts. This chain links TRBV5-4 with TRBJ2-1, with D unresolved. This CDR3 comprises 12 residues. Trimming stripped 4 bases from V and 3 bases from J, with 5 bases between. Germline CDR1 SGHNT, CDR2 YYREEE (reference sequence). In DNA form, the CDR3 reads TGTGCCAGCAGCCCAGACTACAATGAGCAGTTCTTC. Residues: CASSPDYNEQFF.

The chain joins TRBV7-9 to TRBJ1-1, with no clear D. V gave up 3 bases and J gave up 3 bases, with 8 bases separating them. The germline V gene has CDR1 SEHNR and CDR2 FQNEAQ (reference sequence). This CDR3 has 13 residues. The DNA of the CDR3 is TGTGCCAGCAGCTTTTATACAGACACTGAAGCTTTCTTT. This sequence encodes CASSFYTDTEAFF.

The chain couples TRBV7-8 to TRBJ1-2, with no clear D. V was trimmed by 6 bases and J by 5 bases, leaving 16 bases between them. The CDR3 covers 14 residues. Germline CDR1 SGHVS, CDR2 FQNEAQ. CDR3 in amino acids: CASSWRRQRYGYTF. The CDR3 DNA reads TGTGCCAGCAGTTGGCGGCGCCAGAGATATGGCTACACCTTC.

This clone was seen a few times. This chain links TRBV5-1 with TRBJ2-7, with 7 bases matching TRBD1. J was trimmed by 2 bases and V by 4 bases; bases with no gene match: 6. Germline V gives CDR1 SGHRS, CDR2 YFSETQ. The CDR3 is 14 residues long. CDR3 amino acids: CASSVDTGAYEQYF. The CDR3 DNA sequence: TGCGCCAGCAGCGTAGATACAGGGGCCTACGAGCAGTACTTC.

This clone was picked up a small number of times. The chain carries TRBV7-9 and TRBJ2-7; no firm D call. V was pared by 0 bases and J by 4 bases, with 4 bases between. CDR1 is SEHNR and CDR2 is FQNEAQ in the germline V gene (reference sequence). The CDR3 spans 12 residues. The CDR3 DNA reads TGTGCCAGCAGCTTAGCCCATTACGAGCAGTACTTC. Its protein is CASSLAHYEQYF.

There are a few counts of this clone. DNA of the CDR3: TGTGCAAGTCGCTCCGGACTAGCGGGAGGTGTAGATACGCAGTATTTT. It yields the protein CASRSGLAGGVDTQYF. This chain links TRBV12-2 with TRBJ2-3; the table's D call of TRBD2 was not tested on the DNA. TRBV12-2 is labeled a pseudogene. This CDR3 has 16 amino acids.

The genes are TRBV6-5 and TRBJ1-6; no definite D call. The ends were cut back, 0 bases at V and 8 bases at J, with 14 bases in the middle. The CDR3 has 16 amino acids. Per the germline V gene, CDR1 is MNHEY and CDR2 is SVGAGI. This chain's CDR3 is CASSYSRAGNYSPLHF. The DNA of the CDR3 is TGTGCCAGCAGTTACTCTAGGGCGGGGAATTATTCACCCCTCCACTTT.

This clone showed up just a few times. V gene TRBV14 combines with J gene TRBJ2-1; 11 positions match TRBD2. The CDR3 contains 15 residues. Trimming cost V 2 bases and J 9 bases; bases outside gene matches: 6. Germline V lookup: CDR1 SGHDN, CDR2 FVKESK. The CDR3 DNA is TGTGCCAGCAGCCAATTGACTAGCGGGATATCTGAGCAGTTCTTC. Its translation is CASSQLTSGISEQFF. The variable domain in full, completed from reference TRBV14 and TRBJ2-1, reads EAGVTQFPSHSVIEKGQTVTLRCDPISGHDNLYWYRRVMGKEIKFLLHFVKESKQDESGMPNNRFLAERTGGTYSTLKVQPAELEDSGVYFCASSQLTSGISEQFFGPGTRLTVL.